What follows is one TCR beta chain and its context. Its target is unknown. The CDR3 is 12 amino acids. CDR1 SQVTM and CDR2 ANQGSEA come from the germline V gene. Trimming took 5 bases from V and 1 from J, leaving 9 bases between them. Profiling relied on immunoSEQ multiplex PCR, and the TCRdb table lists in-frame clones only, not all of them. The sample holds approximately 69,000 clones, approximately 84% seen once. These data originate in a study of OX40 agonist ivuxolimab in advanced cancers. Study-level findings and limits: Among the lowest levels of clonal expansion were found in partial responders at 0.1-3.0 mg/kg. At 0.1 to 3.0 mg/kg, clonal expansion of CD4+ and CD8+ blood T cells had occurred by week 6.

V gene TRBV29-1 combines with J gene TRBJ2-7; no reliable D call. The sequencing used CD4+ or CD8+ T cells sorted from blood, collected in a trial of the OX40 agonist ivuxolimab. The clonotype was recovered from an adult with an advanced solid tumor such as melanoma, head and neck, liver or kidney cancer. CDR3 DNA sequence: TGCAGCGTTACTACGGTATCCTACGAGCAGTACTTC. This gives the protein CSVTTVSYEQYF.